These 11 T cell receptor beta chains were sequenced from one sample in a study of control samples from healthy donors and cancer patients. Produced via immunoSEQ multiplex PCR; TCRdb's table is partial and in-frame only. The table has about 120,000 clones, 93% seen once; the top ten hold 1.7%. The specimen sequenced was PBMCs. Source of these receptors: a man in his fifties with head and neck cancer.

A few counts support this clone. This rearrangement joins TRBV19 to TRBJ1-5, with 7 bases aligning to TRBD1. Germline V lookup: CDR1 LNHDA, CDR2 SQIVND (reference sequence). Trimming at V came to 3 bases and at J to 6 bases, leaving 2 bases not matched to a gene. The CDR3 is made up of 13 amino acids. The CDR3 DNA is TGTGCCAGTAGTATCCAGGGGGGTCAGCCCCAGCATTTT. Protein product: CASSIQGGQPQHF. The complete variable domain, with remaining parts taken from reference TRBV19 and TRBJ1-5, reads DGGITQSPKYLFRKEGQNVTLSCEQNLNHDAMYWYRQDPGQGLRLIYYSQIVNDFQKGDIAEGYSVSREKKESFPLTVTSAQKNPTAFYLCASSIQGGQPQHFGDGTRLSIL.

In nucleotides, the CDR3 is TGTGCCAGCAGCGACGACAGCCTGGGAGGCTACACCTTC. Translating gives CASSDDSLGGYTF. This chain links TRBV5-4 with TRBJ1-2; possibly TRBD1 for D (5 bases). Germline lookup yields CDR1 SGHNT and CDR2 YYREEE (reference sequence). Trimming pared 4 bases from V and 8 bases from J, leaving 15 bases between. The CDR3 covers 13 residues. The full variable domain, with the rest looked up from reference TRBV5-4 and TRBJ1-2, is ETGVTQSPTHLIKTRGQQVTLRCSSQSGHNTVSWYQQALGQGPQFIFQYYREEENGRGNFPPRFSGLQFPNYSSELNVNALELDDSALYLCASSDDSLGGYTFGSGTRLTVV.

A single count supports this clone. The CDR3 loop is CASSSDIRVHTEAFF. The CDR3 coding sequence is TGTGCCAGCAGCTCCGATATTAGGGTACACACTGAAGCTTTCTTT. This chain connects TRBV7-2 to TRBJ1-1; D gene unclear. The ends were cut back, 4 bases at V and 3 bases at J, with 15 bases in the middle. CDR1 is SGHTA and CDR2 is FQGNSA in the germline V gene. This CDR3 spans 15 amino acids.

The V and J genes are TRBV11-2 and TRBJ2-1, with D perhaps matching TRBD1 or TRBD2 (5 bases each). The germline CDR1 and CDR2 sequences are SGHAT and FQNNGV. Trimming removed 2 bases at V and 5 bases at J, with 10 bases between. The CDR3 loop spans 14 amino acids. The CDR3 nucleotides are TGTGCCAGCAGCTTATACGGGGCCCACAATGAGCAGTTCTTC. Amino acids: CASSLYGAHNEQFF.

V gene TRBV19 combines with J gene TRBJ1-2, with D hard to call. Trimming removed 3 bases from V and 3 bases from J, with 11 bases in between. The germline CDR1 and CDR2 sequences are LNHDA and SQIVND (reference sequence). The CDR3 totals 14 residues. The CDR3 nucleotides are TGTGCCAGTAGTATCTGGGATGGGTACTATGGCTACACCTTC. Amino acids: CASSIWDGYYGYTF.

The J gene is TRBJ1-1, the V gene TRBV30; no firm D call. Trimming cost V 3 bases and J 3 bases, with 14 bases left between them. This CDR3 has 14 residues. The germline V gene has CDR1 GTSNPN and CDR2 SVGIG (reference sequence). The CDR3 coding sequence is TGTGCCTGGAGCCTCAAGGCCCGGGACACTGAAGCTTTCTTT. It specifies CAWSLKARDTEAFF.

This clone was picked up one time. DNA of the CDR3: TGTGCCAGCAGCGCCACCGATGAGCAGTTCTTC. Protein: CASSATDEQFF. The V and J genes are TRBV7-9 and TRBJ2-1; D is ambiguous. CDR3 length: 11 amino acids. Germline assignment: CDR1 SEHNR and CDR2 FQNEAQ (reference sequence). V was shortened by 5 bases and J by 8 bases, with 7 bases between the two germline ends.

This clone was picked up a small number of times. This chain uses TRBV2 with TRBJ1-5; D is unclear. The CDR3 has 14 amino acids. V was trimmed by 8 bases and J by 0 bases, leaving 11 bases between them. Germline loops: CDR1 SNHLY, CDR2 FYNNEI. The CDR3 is CASGATLSNQPQHF. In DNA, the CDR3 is TGTGCCAGCGGCGCGACCCTTAGCAATCAGCCCCAGCATTTT.

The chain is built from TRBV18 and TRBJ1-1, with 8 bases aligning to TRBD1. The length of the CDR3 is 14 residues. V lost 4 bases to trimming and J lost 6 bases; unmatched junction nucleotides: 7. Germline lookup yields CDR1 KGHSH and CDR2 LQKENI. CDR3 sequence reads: CASSRDRKTSEAFF. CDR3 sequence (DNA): TGTGCCAGCTCACGGGACAGGAAGACCTCTGAAGCTTTCTTT.

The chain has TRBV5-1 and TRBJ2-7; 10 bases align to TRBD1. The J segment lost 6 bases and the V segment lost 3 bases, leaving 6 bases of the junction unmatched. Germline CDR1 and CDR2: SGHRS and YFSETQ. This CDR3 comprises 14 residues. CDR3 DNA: TGCGCCAGCAGCTCCGGACAGGGGGGTGCCGAGCAGTACTTC. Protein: CASSSGQGGAEQYF.

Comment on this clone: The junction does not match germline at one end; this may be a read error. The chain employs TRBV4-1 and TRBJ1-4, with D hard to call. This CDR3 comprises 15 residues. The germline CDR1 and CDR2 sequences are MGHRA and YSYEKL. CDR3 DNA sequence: TGCGCCAGCAGCCAAAGGGCGGTAACTAATGAAAAACTGCTTTTT. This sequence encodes CASSQRAVTNEKLLF.